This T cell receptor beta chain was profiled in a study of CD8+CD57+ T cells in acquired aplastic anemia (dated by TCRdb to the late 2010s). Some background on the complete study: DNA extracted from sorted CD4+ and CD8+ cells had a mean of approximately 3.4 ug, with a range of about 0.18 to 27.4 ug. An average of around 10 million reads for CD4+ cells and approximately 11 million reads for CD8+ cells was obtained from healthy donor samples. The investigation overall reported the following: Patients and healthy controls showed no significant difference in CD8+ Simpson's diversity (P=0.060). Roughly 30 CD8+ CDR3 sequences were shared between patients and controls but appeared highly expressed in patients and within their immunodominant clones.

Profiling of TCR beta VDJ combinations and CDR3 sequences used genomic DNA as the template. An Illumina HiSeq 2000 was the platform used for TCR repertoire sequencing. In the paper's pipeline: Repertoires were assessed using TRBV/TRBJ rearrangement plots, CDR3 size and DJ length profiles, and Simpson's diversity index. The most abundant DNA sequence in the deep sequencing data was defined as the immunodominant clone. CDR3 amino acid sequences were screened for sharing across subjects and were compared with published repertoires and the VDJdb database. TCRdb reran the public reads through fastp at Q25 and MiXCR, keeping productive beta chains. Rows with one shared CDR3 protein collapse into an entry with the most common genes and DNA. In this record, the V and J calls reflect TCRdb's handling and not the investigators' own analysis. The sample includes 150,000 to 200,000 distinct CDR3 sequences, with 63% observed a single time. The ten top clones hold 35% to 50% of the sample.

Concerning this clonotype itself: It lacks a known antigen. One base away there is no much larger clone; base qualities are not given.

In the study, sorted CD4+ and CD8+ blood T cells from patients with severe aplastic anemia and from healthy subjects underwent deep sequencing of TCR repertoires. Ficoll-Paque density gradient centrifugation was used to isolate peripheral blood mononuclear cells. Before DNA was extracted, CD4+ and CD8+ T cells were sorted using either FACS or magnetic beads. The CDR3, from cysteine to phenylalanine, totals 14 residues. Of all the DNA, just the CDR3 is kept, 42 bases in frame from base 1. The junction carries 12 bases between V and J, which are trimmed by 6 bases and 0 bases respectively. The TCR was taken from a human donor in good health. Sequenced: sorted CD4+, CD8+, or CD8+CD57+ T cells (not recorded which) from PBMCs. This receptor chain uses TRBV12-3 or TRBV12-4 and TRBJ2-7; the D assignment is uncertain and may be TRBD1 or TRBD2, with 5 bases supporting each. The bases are TGTGCCAGCAGCTGGGGACGGAACTCCTACGAGCAGTACTTC. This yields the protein CASSWGRNSYEQYF.